This T cell receptor (beta chain) stems from a study of OX40 agonist ivuxolimab in advanced cancers. Overall study: Dose-escalation patients' cancers were hepatocellular carcinoma, melanoma, renal cell or head and neck cancer.

Clones were read by immunoSEQ multiplex PCR, and TCRdb kept only the in-frame ones, dropping some. In the table there are 55,000 to 70,000 clones, around 81% of which are singletons. Broader study findings: Patients who responded partially at 0.1-3.0 mg/kg showed clonal expansion ranking among the lowest.

With respect to this clone: Its antigen is not known.

CDR3 length: 15 amino acids. Per germline, CDR1 GTSNPN and CDR2 SVGIG (reference sequence). V shed 2 bases and J 2 bases; nucleotides not matched to a gene: 4. The source was CD4+ or CD8+ T cells sorted from blood, collected in a trial of the OX40 agonist ivuxolimab. This TCR was sampled from an adult with an advanced solid tumor such as melanoma, head and neck, liver or kidney cancer. The chain has TRBV30 and TRBJ2-3; 10 bases map to TRBD2. The CDR3 DNA follows: TGTGCCTGGAGTTCTCTAGCGGGGGTCACAGATACGCAGTATTTT. Encoded protein: CAWSSLAGVTDTQYF.